These 21 T cell receptor beta chains share one sample of origin, sequenced in a study of cytomegalovirus exposure and HLA in healthy donors. The PCR made use of 60 Vbeta and 13 Jbeta primers. TCRdb keeps only in-frame clones here, not all; method: immunoSEQ multiplex PCR. The table records 80,000 or so clones, over 70% of them present only once. Sequencing was carried out using PBMCs. The receptors here all came from a woman aged 40 to 55 in good health and CMV-seronegative.

This sequence joins TRBV5-1 and TRBJ1-2, with a weak D call TRBD1 (5 bases). Trimming shortened V by 0 bases and J by 5 bases, and 17 bases separated the two germline ends. Germline V gives CDR1 SGHRS, CDR2 YFSETQ. This CDR3 is built from 16 residues. DNA of the CDR3: TGCGCCAGCAGCTTGGTGTCCACAGGTTTGGGATATGGCTACACCTTC. Its translation is CASSLVSTGLGYGYTF.

This chain joins TRBV2 and TRBJ1-6; no definite D call. Germline CDR1 reads SNHLY; CDR2 reads FYNNEI. V was shortened by 10 bases and J by 5 bases, with 15 bases between the two germline ends. This CDR3 is built from 14 residues. The CDR3 nucleotides read TGTGCCACGAGAGGCGGCACTAATAATTCACCCCTCCACTTT. Encoded protein: CATRGGTNNSPLHF.

This chain joins TRBV7-6 and TRBJ2-3; 8 bases are a match to TRBD2. Germline V gene data show CDR1 as SGHVS and CDR2 as FNYEAQ. The CDR3 totals 15 residues. J gave up 4 bases and V 5 bases, and 8 bases lay outside the gene matches. CDR3 bases: TGTGCCAGCAGCCAAGCGGGAGCTGTACCAGATACGCAGTATTTT. It yields the protein CASSQAGAVPDTQYF.

This chain uses TRBV19 with TRBJ1-1; TRBD1 agrees at 8 bases. Germline CDR1 is LNHDA and CDR2 is SQIVND (reference sequence). The CDR3 spans 16 residues. Germline trimming cut 7 bases from V and 4 bases from J; bases unmatched to any gene: 14. The CDR3 protein is CASTVNMGQAFTEAFF. The CDR3 region has the DNA TGTGCCAGTACCGTAAATATGGGACAGGCTTTCACTGAAGCTTTCTTT.

The chain links TRBV19 to TRBJ2-7, with D perhaps TRBD2 (6 bases). Germline V CDR1 and CDR2: LNHDA, SQIVND (reference sequence). V was clipped by 4 bases and J by 7 bases, with 17 bases between them. This CDR3 region has 14 residues. The CDR3 region is CASSNGGDVLEQYF. The CDR3 DNA reads TGTGCCAGTAGTAATGGAGGGGACGTGTTGGAGCAGTACTTC.

The V call is TRBV30, the J call TRBJ1-4, with D possibly matching TRBD1 (6 bases). V was trimmed by 1 base and J by 4 bases, leaving 10 bases between them. Germline V gene sequence: CDR1 GTSNPN, CDR2 SVGIG (reference sequence). This CDR3 has 14 amino acids. The CDR3 DNA reads TGTGCCTGGAGTGCCGGACAGCTTAATGAAAAACTGTTTTTT. Amino acid sequence: CAWSAGQLNEKLFF.

The chain has TRBV30 and TRBJ1-1, with TRBD1 as a possible D gene (6 bases). Trimming pared 4 bases from V and 2 bases from J, leaving 14 bases between. CDR1 is GTSNPN and CDR2 is SVGIG in the germline V gene (reference sequence). The CDR3 sequence is 14 residues long. The CDR3 loop is CAWTRGLRNTEAFF. As DNA, the CDR3 is TGTGCCTGGACGCGGGGGCTAAGAAACACTGAAGCTTTCTTT.

The V gene is TRBV7-3, the J gene TRBJ2-1; TRBD2 might be the D (6 bases). CDR3 length: 16 amino acids. The ends were cut back, 2 bases at V and 6 bases at J, with 17 bases in the middle. CDR1 and CDR2 from the germline V gene are SGHTA and FQGTGA. The CDR3 region is CASSLDGGALGNEQFF. In DNA form, the CDR3 reads TGTGCCAGCAGCTTAGACGGGGGAGCTCTAGGCAATGAGCAGTTCTTC.

The chain joins TRBV6-1 to TRBJ2-7; D gene uncertain. CDR1 and CDR2 (germline): MNHNS, SASEGT. The CDR3 runs 14 residues. Trimming removed 2 bases from V and 2 bases from J, with 10 bases in between. CDR3 DNA: TGTGCCAGCAGTGAACTCTTTTTAACCTACGAGCAGTACTTC. Its translation: CASSELFLTYEQYF.

J is TRBJ1-1 and V is TRBV14; the match to TRBD1 covers 9 bases. The length of the CDR3 is 17 residues. Germline values: CDR1 SGHDN, CDR2 FVKESK. V shed 4 bases, J shed 3 bases, and the junction held 12 bases outside the gene matches. For the CDR3, the DNA is TGTGCCAGCAGCCCGCTTCGACAGGGGGTGTTTGACACTGAAGCTTTCTTT. Its protein product is CASSPLRQGVFDTEAFF.

The chain has TRBV30 and TRBJ1-5; D perhaps matches TRBD1 (5 bases). Germline CDR1 GTSNPN, CDR2 SVGIG (reference sequence). V was shortened by 0 bases and J by 4 bases, with 13 bases between the two germline ends. This CDR3 region has 15 residues. This CDR3 is CAWSVLRGLNQPQHF. The CDR3 nucleotides are TGTGCCTGGAGTGTACTAAGGGGCCTTAATCAGCCCCAGCATTTT.

The chain carries TRBV7-2 and TRBJ1-3; no clear D gene. CDR1 is SGHTA and CDR2 is FQGNSA in the germline V gene. The CDR3 spans 16 residues. V was clipped by 6 bases and J by 0 bases, with 15 bases between them. The CDR3 region is CASSDLVGSSGNTIYF. CDR3 nucleotides: TGTGCCAGCAGTGACCTTGTGGGCAGCTCTGGAAACACCATATATTTT.

The chain employs TRBV4-3 and TRBJ1-5, with D tentatively TRBD1 (5 bases). Germline lookup yields CDR1 LGHNA and CDR2 YSLEER. CDR3 length: 13 residues. The V gene lost 6 bases and the J gene lost 4 bases, with 10 bases spanning the gap. For the CDR3, the DNA is TGCGCCAGCAGTCTGGACATTAATCAGCCCCAGCATTTT. Its translation is CASSLDINQPQHF.

This chain joins TRBV30 and TRBJ2-7; a possible D gene is TRBD1 (5 bases). Germline assignment: CDR1 GTSNPN and CDR2 SVGIG (reference sequence). The CDR3 covers 11 residues. The CDR3 coding sequence is TGTGCGTCAGGGATAACCTACGAGCAGTACTTC. Translation: CASGITYEQYF.

This sequence joins TRBV25-1 and TRBJ2-1, with a tentative D call TRBD1 (6 bases). This CDR3 contains 15 residues. Trimming pared 0 bases from V and 4 bases from J, leaving 10 bases between. In germline, CDR1 is MGHDK, CDR2 SYGVNS. The CDR3 sequence: CASSEYRGDYNEQFF. As DNA, the CDR3 is TGTGCCAGCAGTGAATACAGGGGAGATTACAATGAGCAGTTCTTC.

This clone was seen only a few times. This same CDR3 is encoded by further DNA sequences in the sample. This chain uses TRBV9 with TRBJ1-1; the D is unclear. The CDR3 contains 13 residues. Trimming removed 0 bases at V and 5 bases at J, with 8 bases between. Germline values: CDR1 SGDLS, CDR2 YYNGEE. The CDR3, as DNA: TGTGCCAGCAGCGTAGCTGAGGGAACTGAAGCTTTCTTT. It codes for CASSVAEGTEAFF.

The J gene is TRBJ2-3, the V gene TRBV7-9, with 9 positions matching TRBD2. The CDR3 extends over 14 amino acids. J lost 2 bases, V lost 5 bases, and 2 bases had no gene match. Germline CDR1 reads SEHNR; CDR2 reads FQNEAQ (reference sequence). The CDR3 sequence: CASSQGLATDTQYF. The DNA of the CDR3 is TGTGCCAGCAGCCAGGGACTAGCCACAGATACGCAGTATTTT.

This chain joins TRBV7-3 and TRBJ2-1; 9 nucleotides agree with TRBD1. The CDR3 spans 15 residues. With 3 bases clipped from V and 4 bases from J, the junction kept 4 bases outside the gene matches. Germline-derived CDR1 and CDR2 are SGHTA and FQGTGA. The CDR3 region has the DNA TGTGCCAGCAGCTTCCGACAGGGGGGGTACAATGAGCAGTTCTTC. Protein product: CASSFRQGGYNEQFF. Combining the CDR3 with reference TRBV7-3 and TRBJ2-1 gives the whole variable domain GAGVSQTPSNKVTEKGKYVELRCDPISGHTALYWYRQSLGQGPEFLIYFQGTGAADDSGLPNDRFFAVRPEGSVSTLKIQRTERGDSAVYLCASSFRQGGYNEQFFGPGTRLTVL.

The genes are TRBV7-9 and TRBJ2-3; 8 positions agree with TRBD1. Germline V gene sequence: CDR1 SEHNR, CDR2 FQNEAQ (reference sequence). This CDR3 has 11 residues. V shed 5 bases and J 8 bases; nucleotides not matched to a gene: 0. CDR3 region: CASSQGATQYF. DNA of the CDR3: TGTGCCAGCAGCCAGGGGGCTACGCAGTATTTT. The full variable domain, rest sourced from reference TRBV7-9 and TRBJ2-3, is DTGVSQNPRHKITKRGQNVTFRCDPISEHNRLYWYRQTLGQGPEFLTYFQNEAQLEKSRLLSDRFSAERPKGSFSTLEIQRTEQGDSAMYLCASSQGATQYFGPGTRLTVL.

The count of this clone is one. The V call is TRBV11-2, the J call TRBJ2-3, with D unresolved. The length of the CDR3 is 14 residues. Germline CDR1 reads SGHAT; CDR2 reads FQNNGV. V was clipped by 1 base and J by 2 bases, with 7 bases between them. CDR3: CASSLGVVTDTQYF. The DNA for the CDR3 is TGTGCCAGCAGCTTAGGTGTAGTCACAGATACGCAGTATTTT.

The chain combines TRBV7-2 with TRBJ2-1, with 13 bases matching TRBD2. The V segment lost 5 bases and the J segment 4 bases; nucleotides outside the gene matches: 11. The germline V gene has CDR1 SGHTA and CDR2 FQGNSA. The CDR3 spans 18 residues. In DNA form, the CDR3 reads TGTGCCAGCAGCCCCATCGGACTAGCGGGAGCTAATTACAATGAGCAGTTCTTC. As protein: CASSPIGLAGANYNEQFF.